This T cell receptor (beta chain) was recovered during a study of long-term antiretroviral therapy in people with HIV. Study-level background: A decade or so separates the oldest specimens from the later 2015 immediate-ART recommendation. General study findings and limits: Across all time points, the repertoire was dominated by clones that expanded before ART.

The CDR3 spans 15 residues. Germline CDR1 reads MNHEY; CDR2 reads SMNVEV (reference sequence). The V end lost 3 bases, the J end lost 5 bases, and 15 bases lay between the germline ends. A v3.0 immunoSEQ assay was performed at survey level. Measured with immunoSEQ multiplex PCR; TCRdb has only the in-frame clones, and not every one. The sample has about 21,000 clones; around 89% are singletons. Worth noting for this clone: The antigen remains undetermined.

The V and J genes are TRBV27 and TRBJ2-3; perhaps D is TRBD1 or TRBD2 (5 bases each). The TCR comes from a man aged 60 to 69 with HIV. This material consisted of unsorted PBMCs, taken 2.3 years after starting antiretroviral therapy. The CDR3 loop is CASSFNWGLVDTQYF. As DNA, the CDR3 is TGTGCCAGCAGTTTTAACTGGGGGTTGGTAGATACGCAGTATTTT.